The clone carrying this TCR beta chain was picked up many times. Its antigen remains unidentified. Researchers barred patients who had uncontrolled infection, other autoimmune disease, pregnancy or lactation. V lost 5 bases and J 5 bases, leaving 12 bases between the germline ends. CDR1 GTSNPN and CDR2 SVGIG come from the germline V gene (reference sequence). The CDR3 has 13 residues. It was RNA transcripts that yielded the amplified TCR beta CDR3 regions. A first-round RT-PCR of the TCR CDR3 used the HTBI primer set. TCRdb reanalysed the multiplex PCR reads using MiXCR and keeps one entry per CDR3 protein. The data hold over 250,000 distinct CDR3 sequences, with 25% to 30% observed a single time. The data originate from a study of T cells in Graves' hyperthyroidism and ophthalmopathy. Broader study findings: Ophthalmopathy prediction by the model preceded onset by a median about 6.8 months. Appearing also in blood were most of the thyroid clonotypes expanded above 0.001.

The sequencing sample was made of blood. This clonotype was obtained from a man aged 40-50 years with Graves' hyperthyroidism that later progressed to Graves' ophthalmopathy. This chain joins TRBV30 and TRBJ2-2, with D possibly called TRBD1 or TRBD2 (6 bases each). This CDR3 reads CAWAGGATGELFF. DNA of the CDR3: TGTGCCTGGGCCGGGGGCGCAACCGGGGAGCTGTTTTTT. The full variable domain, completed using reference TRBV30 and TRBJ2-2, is SQTIHQWPATLVQPVGSPLSLECTVEGTSNPNLYWYRQAAGRGLQLLFYSVGIGQISSEVPQNLSASRPQDRQFILSSKKLLLSDSGFYLCAWAGGATGELFFGEGSRLTVL.